This T cell receptor beta chain is from a study of OX40 agonist ivuxolimab in advanced cancers. Overall study context: Three dose-escalation patients had partial responses: one with hepatocellular carcinoma and two with cutaneous melanoma.

Study results and limitations: At doses 0.1 to 3.0 mg/kg, CD4+ and CD8+ clones expanded.

This clone was picked up one time. What it recognizes is unknown. J gave up 3 bases and V 7 bases, and 3 bases lay outside the gene matches. Germline values: CDR1 LNHDA, CDR2 SQIVND (reference sequence). The CDR3 loop spans 14 amino acids. Generated by immunoSEQ multiplex PCR, the TCRdb table keeps only in-frame clones and is missing some. This table has roughly 48,000 clones, about 79% appearing once. The input for sequencing was CD4+ or CD8+ T cells sorted from blood, taken in a trial of the OX40 agonist ivuxolimab. The sequence was collected from an adult with an advanced solid tumor such as melanoma, head and neck, liver or kidney cancer. V gene TRBV19 combines with J gene TRBJ2-1; TRBD1 agrees at 10 bases. CDR3 DNA: TGTGCCAGTAACCGGGACAGGGGCTACAATGAGCAGTTCTTC. Translating gives CASNRDRGYNEQFF.